This T cell receptor beta chain was documented in a study of regulatory T cells in long-lasting Graves disease. This clonotype appeared a few times. This CDR3 spans 14 amino acids. Germline assignment: CDR1 SGHRS and CDR2 YFSETQ. After removal of 0 bases from V and 9 bases from J, the junction contained 9 bases not matched to a gene. Construction of the TCR beta libraries employed iRepertoire HTBI primers in conjunction with Arm-PCR of CDR3 regions. TCRdb re-called the multiplex PCR reads with MiXCR, one entry per CDR3 protein. This sample has 350,000 to 500,000 distinct CDR3 sequences, with around 15% found just once. Time point indicated: newly diagnosed GD, antithyroid drugs for less than 3 months. With RNA extracted from PBMCs as input, the TCR library was made. The sample was also reused in another study, on T cells in Graves' hyperthyroidism and ophthalmopathy.

The specimen comprised peripheral blood mononuclear cells (PBMCs), sampled at new diagnosis, from a patient treated with antithyroid drugs. The chain has TRBV5-1 and TRBJ2-7; TRBD1 agrees at 7 bases. The source of this sequence is a woman between 18 and 30 years old with Graves disease. The CDR3 loop is CASSLADRAFGQYF. In DNA form, the CDR3 reads TGCGCCAGCAGCTTGGCCGACAGGGCCTTCGGGCAGTACTTC. Filled out from reference TRBV5-1 and TRBJ2-7, the complete variable domain reads KAGVTQTPRYLIKTRGQQVTLSCSPISGHRSVSWYQQTPGQGLQFLFEYFSETQRNKGNFPGRFSGRQFSNSRSEMNVSTLELGDSALYLCASSLADRAFGQYFGPGTRLTVT.